A single sample gave rise to the 23 T cell receptor beta chains below, sequenced in a study of cytomegalovirus exposure and HLA in healthy donors. The PCR contained 60 Vbeta and 13 Jbeta primers. Profiling relied on immunoSEQ multiplex PCR, and the TCRdb table lists in-frame clones only, not all of them. The repertoire includes 150,000 or so clones, around 76% of them detected once, and roughly 1.6% sits in the top ten. The specimen sequenced was PBMCs. The source is a man in his forties in good health and CMV-seronegative.

The V call is TRBV30, the J call TRBJ1-5, with no clear D. The CDR3 spans 12 residues. Germline-derived CDR1 and CDR2 are GTSNPN and SVGIG (reference sequence). V was clipped by 2 bases and J by 4 bases, with 6 bases between them. CDR3 DNA sequence: TGTGCCTGGAGTCCCCCGAATCAGCCCCAGCATTTT. Translation: CAWSPPNQPQHF.

This rearrangement joins TRBV2 to TRBJ2-4, with TRBD2 as a possible D gene (5 bases). V lost 1 base, J lost 3 bases, and 13 bases lay in between. Germline V gene lookup returns CDR1 SNHLY and CDR2 FYNNEI. This CDR3 region has 16 residues. The CDR3 here is CASSEGSHRDKNIQYF. The CDR3 DNA sequence: TGTGCCAGCAGTGAAGGGTCCCACCGGGACAAAAACATTCAGTACTTC.

The gene calls are TRBV5-1 and TRBJ2-7; D is perhaps TRBD2 (5 bases). Trimming removed 2 bases from V and 7 bases from J, with 16 bases in between. Looked up from germline, CDR1 is SGHRS and CDR2 is YFSETQ. This CDR3 has 14 amino acids. The CDR3 nucleotides read TGCGCCAGCAGCTTTGACGGGTCGGGCGGGGAGCAGTACGTC. Its protein is CASSFDGSGGEQYV.

The CDR3 here is CASSEAGTTFGEQFF. CDR3 sequence (DNA): TGTGCCAGCAGTGAAGCGGGGACTACCTTCGGGGAGCAGTTCTTC. The chain links TRBV6-1 to TRBJ2-1, with 7 bases matching TRBD2. Per germline, CDR1 MNHNS and CDR2 SASEGT. There are 15 residues in the CDR3. J was trimmed by 10 bases and V by 0 bases; bases with no gene match: 9.

The rearrangement uses TRBV5-1 and TRBJ2-2; D call uncertain. The CDR3 contains 13 residues. Trimming shortened V by 3 bases and J by 0 bases, and 3 bases separated the two germline ends. Germline V gene data show CDR1 as SGHRS and CDR2 as YFSETQ. As DNA, the CDR3 is TGCGCCAGCAGCTCCGCGAACACCGGGGAGCTGTTTTTT. Protein product: CASSSANTGELFF.

The rearrangement uses TRBV15 and TRBJ1-4; tentatively, D is TRBD1 (6 bases). V was shortened by 8 bases and J by 6 bases, with 13 bases between the two germline ends. The CDR3 runs 13 residues. The germline CDR1 and CDR2 sequences are LNHNV and YYDKDF (reference sequence). Here the CDR3 DNA reads TGTGCCACCTCAGCGGGGGGCTATGAAAAACTGTTTTTT. Amino acid sequence: CATSAGGYEKLFF.

The J gene is TRBJ1-5, the V gene TRBV19; 8 positions match TRBD1. This CDR3 is 15 amino acids long. CDR1 and CDR2 from the germline V gene are LNHDA and SQIVND (reference sequence). V trimming: 6 bases; J trimming: 3 bases; junction bases outside the gene matches: 7. The CDR3, as DNA: TGTGCCAGTAGCAAGACAGGGGCGAACAATCAGCCCCAGCATTTT. It translates to CASSKTGANNQPQHF.

The rearrangement joins TRBV12-1 to TRBJ2-7; TRBD2 reflects the table's D call only, with no check against the DNA. TRBV12-1 is flagged as a pseudogene. The CDR3 totals 14 residues. The CDR3: CASKSGGRTYEQYV. The CDR3 coding sequence is TGTGCCAGCAAATCCGGCGGGAGGACGTACGAGCAGTACGTC.

This chain connects TRBV19 to TRBJ2-3, with a weak D call TRBD1 (6 bases). From germline, CDR1 is LNHDA and CDR2 SQIVND (reference sequence). Trimming pared 5 bases from V and 10 bases from J, leaving 25 bases between. CDR3 length: 16 residues. CDR3 sequence (DNA): TGTGCCAGTAGTCATTACCCGGGACACGCCAGTGATCCGCAGTATTTT. It is translated as CASSHYPGHASDPQYF.

CDR3 in amino acids: CASSLVESTDTQYF. CDR3 bases: TGTGCCAGCAGCTTGGTGGAGAGCACAGATACGCAGTATTTT. V usage is TRBV5-6 and J usage is TRBJ2-3; D is unclear. Trimming pared 0 bases from V and 0 bases from J, leaving 5 bases between. Germline loops: CDR1 SGHDT, CDR2 YYEEEE. This CDR3 comprises 14 residues.

V usage is TRBV11-2 and J usage is TRBJ2-1, with 9 bases identical to TRBD2. Germline assignment: CDR1 SGHAT and CDR2 FQNNGV. This CDR3 is 16 amino acids long. V dropped 5 bases and J dropped 8; count of bases not matched to a gene: 13. The CDR3 region has the DNA TGTGCCAGCAGCCCCGGACTAGCGCAAGGGAGCTATGAGCAGTTCTTC. Its protein product is CASSPGLAQGSYEQFF.

Comments on this clone: The junction departs from the called germline gene at one end, perhaps through a read error. V and J are TRBV15 and TRBJ2-6; D possibly corresponds to TRBD1 (5 bases). The length of the CDR3 is 18 residues. In germline, CDR1 is LNHNV, CDR2 YYDKDF (reference sequence). The CDR3 region has the DNA TGTGCCACCAGCAGAGATGGGTCCTCTTTCTCTGGGGCCAACGGCCTGACTTTC. Residues: CATSRDGSSFSGANGLTF.

The genes are TRBV5-1 and TRBJ2-5, with 8 nucleotides matching TRBD1. This CDR3 has 16 residues. The ends lost 0 bases at V and 2 bases at J; junction bases unmatched: 6. Germline CDR1 reads SGHRS; CDR2 reads YFSETQ. For the CDR3, the DNA is TGCGCCAGCAGCTTGGCACCCGGACAGGGTCAAGAGACCCAGTACTTC. Translated, it gives CASSLAPGQGQETQYF.

V usage is TRBV9 and J usage is TRBJ2-6; D may be TRBD1 (6 bases). Germline lookup yields CDR1 SGDLS and CDR2 YYNGEE. This CDR3 comprises 17 residues. With 6 bases removed from V and 2 bases from J, the gap between germline ends came to 18 bases. This CDR3 reads CASTSGQGFPGANVLTF. CDR3 nucleotide sequence: TGTGCCAGCACTTCGGGACAAGGATTTCCTGGGGCCAACGTCCTGACTTTC.

This clone was observed a handful of times. The genes are TRBV10-3 and TRBJ2-3; possible D gene TRBD2, 5 bases. V lost 2 bases, J lost 6 bases, and 6 bases lay in between. The CDR3 spans 12 residues. The germline CDR1 and CDR2 sequences are ENHRY and SYGVKD. The CDR3 DNA follows: TGTGCCATCAGTGAGAGGGAGGATACGCAGTATTTT. Protein: CAISEREDTQYF.

This clone appeared a few times. The V call is TRBV4-1, the J call TRBJ2-2, with no clear D. Germline V lookup: CDR1 MGHRA, CDR2 YSYEKL. The CDR3 loop spans 16 amino acids. V lost 1 base to trimming and J lost 2 bases, with 11 bases between them. CDR3: CASSQGLLLNTGELFF. CDR3 coding DNA: TGCGCCAGCAGCCAAGGACTCCTTCTAAACACCGGGGAGCTGTTTTTT.

This chain uses TRBV5-1 with TRBJ2-5; 9 nucleotides align to TRBD2. With V trimmed by 0 bases and J by 5 bases, 8 bases remained unmatched. In germline, CDR1 is SGHRS, CDR2 YFSETQ. This CDR3 is built from 16 residues. The CDR3 region is CASSLEASGNGETQYF. CDR3 bases: TGCGCCAGCAGCTTGGAGGCTAGCGGGAATGGCGAGACCCAGTACTTC.

This clone has only one observation. This chain uses TRBV6-5 with TRBJ2-7; D is undetermined. Germline-derived CDR1 and CDR2 are MNHEY and SVGAGI. There are 14 residues in the CDR3. V shed 5 bases and J shed 0 bases, with 11 bases lying between them. The CDR3 reads CASSRSRYSYEQYV. In DNA, the CDR3 is TGTGCCAGCAGTCGCTCCAGGTACTCCTACGAGCAGTACGTC.

The chain joins TRBV2 to TRBJ2-7; the D gene is possibly TRBD2 (5 bases). With 6 bases removed from V and 5 bases from J, the gap between germline ends came to 14 bases. Germline V gives CDR1 SNHLY, CDR2 FYNNEI. This CDR3 contains 13 residues. The CDR3 loop reads CASRLGWRDEQYV. CDR3 nucleotide sequence: TGTGCCAGCAGACTAGGGTGGCGGGACGAGCAGTACGTC.

This chain joins TRBV2 and TRBJ2-6; no reliable D call. The germline V and J ends were trimmed by 9 bases and 0 bases, with 9 bases remaining between them. CDR1 is SNHLY and CDR2 is FYNNEI in the germline V gene. CDR3 length: 14 residues. CDR3 DNA: TGTGCCAGGGCGGCGTCCTCTGGGGCCAACGTCCTGACTTTC. It yields the protein CARAASSGANVLTF.

V and J are TRBV2 and TRBJ2-3; no reliable D call. Germline CDR1 is SNHLY and CDR2 is FYNNEI. The ends were cut back, 4 bases at V and 3 bases at J, with 5 bases in the middle. The CDR3 consists of 12 residues. CDR3 loop: CASSAITDTQYF. The CDR3 DNA reads as TGTGCCAGCAGTGCTATAACAGATACGCAGTATTTT.

The rearrangement joins TRBV30 to TRBJ1-2; 7 bases match TRBD1. Trimming at V came to 1 base and at J to 3 bases, leaving 11 bases not matched to a gene. The CDR3 has 16 amino acids. CDR1 is GTSNPN, CDR2 SVGIG, per germline (reference sequence). CDR3 nucleotides: TGTGCCTGGAGTGGTCAGATGCAGGGGGGACACTATGGCTACACCTTC. Its translation is CAWSGQMQGGHYGYTF.

J is TRBJ2-3 and V is TRBV7-9, with 9 bases fitting TRBD2. This CDR3 has 17 residues. The trim removed 3 bases at V and 4 bases at J, leaving 11 bases unmatched. The germline V gene encodes CDR1 SEHNR and CDR2 FQNEAQ (reference sequence). This chain's CDR3 is CASSLGAGTSLADTQYF. The CDR3 DNA reads as TGTGCCAGCAGCTTGGGGGCCGGGACTAGCCTCGCAGATACGCAGTATTTT.